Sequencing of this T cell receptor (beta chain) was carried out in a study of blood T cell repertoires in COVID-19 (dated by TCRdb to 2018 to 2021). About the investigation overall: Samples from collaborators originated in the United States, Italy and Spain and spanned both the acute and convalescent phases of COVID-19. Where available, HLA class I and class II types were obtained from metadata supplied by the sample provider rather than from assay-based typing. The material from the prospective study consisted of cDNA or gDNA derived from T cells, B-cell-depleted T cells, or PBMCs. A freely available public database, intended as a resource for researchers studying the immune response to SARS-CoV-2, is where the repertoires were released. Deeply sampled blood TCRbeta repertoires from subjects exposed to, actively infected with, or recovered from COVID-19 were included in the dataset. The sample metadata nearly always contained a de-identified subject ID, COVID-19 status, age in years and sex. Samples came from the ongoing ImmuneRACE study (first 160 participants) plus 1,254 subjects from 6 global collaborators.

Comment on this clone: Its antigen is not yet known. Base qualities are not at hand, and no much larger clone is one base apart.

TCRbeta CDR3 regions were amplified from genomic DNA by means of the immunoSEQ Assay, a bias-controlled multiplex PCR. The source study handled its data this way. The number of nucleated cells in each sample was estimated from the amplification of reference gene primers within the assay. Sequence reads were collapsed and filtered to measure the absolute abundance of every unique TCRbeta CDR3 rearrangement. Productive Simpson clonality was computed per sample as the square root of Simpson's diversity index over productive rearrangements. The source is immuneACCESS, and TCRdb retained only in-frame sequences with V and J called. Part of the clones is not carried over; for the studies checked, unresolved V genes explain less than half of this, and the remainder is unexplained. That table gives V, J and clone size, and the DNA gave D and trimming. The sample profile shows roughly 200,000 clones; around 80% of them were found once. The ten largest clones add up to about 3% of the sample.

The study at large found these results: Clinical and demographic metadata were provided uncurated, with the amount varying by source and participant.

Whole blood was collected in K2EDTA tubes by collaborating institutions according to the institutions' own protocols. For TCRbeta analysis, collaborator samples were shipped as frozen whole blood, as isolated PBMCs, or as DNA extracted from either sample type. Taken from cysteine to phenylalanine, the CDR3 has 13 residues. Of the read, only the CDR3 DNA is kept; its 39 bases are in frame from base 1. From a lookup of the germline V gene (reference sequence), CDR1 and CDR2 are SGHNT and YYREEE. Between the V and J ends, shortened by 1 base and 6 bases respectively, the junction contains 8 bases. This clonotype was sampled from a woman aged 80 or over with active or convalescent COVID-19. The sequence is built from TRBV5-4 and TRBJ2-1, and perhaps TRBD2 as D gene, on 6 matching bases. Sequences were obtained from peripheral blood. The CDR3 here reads CASSLPSVNEQFF. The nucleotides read TGTGCCAGCAGCTTGCCTAGCGTCAATGAGCAGTTCTTC.